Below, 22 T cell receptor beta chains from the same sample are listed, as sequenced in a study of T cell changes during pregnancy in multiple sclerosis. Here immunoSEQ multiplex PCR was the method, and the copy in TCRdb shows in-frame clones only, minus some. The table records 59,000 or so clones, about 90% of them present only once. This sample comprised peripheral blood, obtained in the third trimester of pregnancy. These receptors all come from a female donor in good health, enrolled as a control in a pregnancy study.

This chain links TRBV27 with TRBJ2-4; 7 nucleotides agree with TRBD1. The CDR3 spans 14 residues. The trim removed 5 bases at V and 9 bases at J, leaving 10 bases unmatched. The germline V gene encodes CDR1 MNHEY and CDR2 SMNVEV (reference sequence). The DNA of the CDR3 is TGTGCCAGCAGTCAGACAGGGATCCCAAGCATTCAGTACTTC. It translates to CASSQTGIPSIQYF.

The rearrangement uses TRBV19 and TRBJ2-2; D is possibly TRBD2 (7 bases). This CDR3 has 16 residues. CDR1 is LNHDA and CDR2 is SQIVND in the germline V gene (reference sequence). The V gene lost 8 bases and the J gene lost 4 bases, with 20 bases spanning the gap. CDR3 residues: CASFRGRGSPTGELFF. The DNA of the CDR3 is TGTGCCAGTTTCCGGGGGCGCGGGAGCCCCACCGGGGAGCTGTTTTTT. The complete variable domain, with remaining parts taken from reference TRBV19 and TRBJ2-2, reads DGGITQSPKYLFRKEGQNVTLSCEQNLNHDAMYWYRQDPGQGLRLIYYSQIVNDFQKGDIAEGYSVSREKKESFPLTVTSAQKNPTAFYLCASFRGRGSPTGELFFGEGSRLTVL.

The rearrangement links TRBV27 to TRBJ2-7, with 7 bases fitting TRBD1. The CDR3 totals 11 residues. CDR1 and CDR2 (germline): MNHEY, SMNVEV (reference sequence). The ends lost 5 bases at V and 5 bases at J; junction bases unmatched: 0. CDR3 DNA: TGTGCCAGCAGTACAGGGGACGAGCAGTACTTC. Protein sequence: CASSTGDEQYF.

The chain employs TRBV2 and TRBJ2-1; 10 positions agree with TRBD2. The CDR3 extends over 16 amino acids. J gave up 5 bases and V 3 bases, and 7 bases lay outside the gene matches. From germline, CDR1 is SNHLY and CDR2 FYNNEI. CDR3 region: CASSEGAGGPHNEQFF. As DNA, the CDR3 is TGTGCCAGCAGTGAGGGAGCGGGGGGGCCCCACAATGAGCAGTTCTTC.

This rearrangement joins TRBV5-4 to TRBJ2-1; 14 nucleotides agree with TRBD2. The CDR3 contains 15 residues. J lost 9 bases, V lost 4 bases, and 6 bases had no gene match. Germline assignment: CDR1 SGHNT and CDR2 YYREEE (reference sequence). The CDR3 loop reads CASSTGTSGSSEQFF. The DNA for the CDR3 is TGTGCCAGCAGCACGGGGACTAGCGGGAGTAGTGAGCAGTTCTTC.

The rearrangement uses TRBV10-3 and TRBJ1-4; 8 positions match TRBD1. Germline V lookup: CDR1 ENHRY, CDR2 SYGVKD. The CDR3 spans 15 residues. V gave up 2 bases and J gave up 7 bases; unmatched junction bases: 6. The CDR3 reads CAISEGDRGSEKLFF. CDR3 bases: TGTGCCATCAGTGAGGGAGACAGGGGTAGTGAAAAACTGTTTTTT.

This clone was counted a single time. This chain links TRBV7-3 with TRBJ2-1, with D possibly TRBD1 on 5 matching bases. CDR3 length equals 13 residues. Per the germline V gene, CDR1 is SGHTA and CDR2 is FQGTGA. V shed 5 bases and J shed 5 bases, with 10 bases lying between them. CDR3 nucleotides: TGTGCCAGCAGCCCTCCGACAGACAATGAGCAGTTCTTC. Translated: CASSPPTDNEQFF.

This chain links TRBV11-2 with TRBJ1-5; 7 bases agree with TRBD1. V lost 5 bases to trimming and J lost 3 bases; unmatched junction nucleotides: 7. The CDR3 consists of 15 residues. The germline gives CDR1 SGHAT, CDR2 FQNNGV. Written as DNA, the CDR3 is TGTGCCAGCAGCCCTGGGACAGTAGCCAATCAGCCCCAGCATTTT. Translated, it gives CASSPGTVANQPQHF.

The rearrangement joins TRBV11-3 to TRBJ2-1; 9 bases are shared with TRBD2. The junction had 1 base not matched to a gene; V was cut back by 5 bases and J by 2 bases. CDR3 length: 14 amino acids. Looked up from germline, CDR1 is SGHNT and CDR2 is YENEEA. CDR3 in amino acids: CASSAGGTYNEQFF. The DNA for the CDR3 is TGTGCCAGCAGCGCGGGGGGGACCTACAATGAGCAGTTCTTC.

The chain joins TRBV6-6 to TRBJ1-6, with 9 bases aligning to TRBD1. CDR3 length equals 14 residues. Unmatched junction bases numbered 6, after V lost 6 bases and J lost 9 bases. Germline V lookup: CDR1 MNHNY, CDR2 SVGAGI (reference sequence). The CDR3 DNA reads TGTGCCAGCAGACCCGGGACAGGGTTTTCACCCCTCCACTTT. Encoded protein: CASRPGTGFSPLHF.

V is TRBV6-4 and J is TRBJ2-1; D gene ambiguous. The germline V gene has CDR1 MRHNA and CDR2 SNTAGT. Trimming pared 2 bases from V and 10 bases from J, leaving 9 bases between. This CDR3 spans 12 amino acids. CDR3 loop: CASSDPPGEQFF. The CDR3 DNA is TGTGCCAGCAGTGACCCACCCGGGGAGCAGTTCTTC.

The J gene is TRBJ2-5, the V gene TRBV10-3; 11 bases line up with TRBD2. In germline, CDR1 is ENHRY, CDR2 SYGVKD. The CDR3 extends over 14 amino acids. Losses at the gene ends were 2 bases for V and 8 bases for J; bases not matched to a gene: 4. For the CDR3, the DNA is TGTGCCATCAGTGAGACTAGCGGGGGATACACCCAGTACTTC. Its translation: CAISETSGGYTQYF.

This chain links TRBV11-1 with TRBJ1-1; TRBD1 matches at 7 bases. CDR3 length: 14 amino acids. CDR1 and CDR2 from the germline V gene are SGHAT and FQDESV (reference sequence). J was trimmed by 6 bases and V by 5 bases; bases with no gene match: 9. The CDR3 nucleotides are TGTGCCAGCAGCCAGCGACAGGGTAAGGCTGAAGCTTTCTTT. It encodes CASSQRQGKAEAFF.

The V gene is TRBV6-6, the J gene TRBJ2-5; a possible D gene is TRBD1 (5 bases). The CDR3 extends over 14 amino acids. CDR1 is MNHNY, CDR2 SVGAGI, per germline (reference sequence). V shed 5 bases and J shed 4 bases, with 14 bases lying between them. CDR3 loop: CASSKPGSRETQYF. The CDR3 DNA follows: TGTGCCAGCAGTAAACCAGGGTCGCGAGAGACCCAGTACTTC.

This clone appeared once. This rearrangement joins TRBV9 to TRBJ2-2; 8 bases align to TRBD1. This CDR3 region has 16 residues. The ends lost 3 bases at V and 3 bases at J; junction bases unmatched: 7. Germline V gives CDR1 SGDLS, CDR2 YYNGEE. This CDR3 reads CASSAPDRGYTGELFF. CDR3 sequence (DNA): TGTGCCAGCAGCGCACCAGACAGGGGATACACCGGGGAGCTGTTTTTT.

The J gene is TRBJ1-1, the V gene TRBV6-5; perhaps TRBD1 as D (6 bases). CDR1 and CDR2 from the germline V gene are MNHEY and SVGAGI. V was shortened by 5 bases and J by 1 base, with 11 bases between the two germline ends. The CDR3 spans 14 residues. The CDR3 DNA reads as TGTGCCAGCAGTCTCCTGACAGGGAACACTGAAGCTTTCTTT. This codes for CASSLLTGNTEAFF.

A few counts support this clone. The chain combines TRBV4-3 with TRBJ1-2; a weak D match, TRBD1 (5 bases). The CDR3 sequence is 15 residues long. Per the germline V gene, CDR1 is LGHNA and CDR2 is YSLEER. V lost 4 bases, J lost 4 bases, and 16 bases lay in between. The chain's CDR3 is CASSPEGRGSYGYTF. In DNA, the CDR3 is TGCGCCAGCAGCCCAGAGGGGAGGGGCAGCTATGGCTACACCTTC.

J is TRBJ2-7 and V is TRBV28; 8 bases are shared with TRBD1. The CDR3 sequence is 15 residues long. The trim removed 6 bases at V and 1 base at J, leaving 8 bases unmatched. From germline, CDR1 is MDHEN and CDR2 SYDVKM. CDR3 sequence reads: CASRESQGGSYEQYF. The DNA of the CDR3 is TGTGCCAGCAGAGAATCACAGGGGGGATCCTACGAGCAGTACTTC.

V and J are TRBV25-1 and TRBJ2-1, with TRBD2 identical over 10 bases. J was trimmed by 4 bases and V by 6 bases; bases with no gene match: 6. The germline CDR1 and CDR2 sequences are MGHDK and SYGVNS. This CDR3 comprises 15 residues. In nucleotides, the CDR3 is TGTGCCAGCAGCGAGAGCGGGGGGGCTTACAATGAGCAGTTCTTC. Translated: CASSESGGAYNEQFF.

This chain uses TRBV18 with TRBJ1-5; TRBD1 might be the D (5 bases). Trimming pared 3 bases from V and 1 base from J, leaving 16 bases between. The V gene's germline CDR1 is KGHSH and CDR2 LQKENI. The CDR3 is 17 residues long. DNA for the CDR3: TGTGCCAGCTCACCTGACAGAGGGAGGGGAAGCAATCAGCCCCAGCATTTT. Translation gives CASSPDRGRGSNQPQHF.

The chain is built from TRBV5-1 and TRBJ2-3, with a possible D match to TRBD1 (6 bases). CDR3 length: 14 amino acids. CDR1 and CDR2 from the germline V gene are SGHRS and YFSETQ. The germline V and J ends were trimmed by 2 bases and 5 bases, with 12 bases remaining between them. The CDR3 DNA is TGCGCCAGCAGCTTAAACAGGGAACAAGATACGCAGTATTTT. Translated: CASSLNREQDTQYF. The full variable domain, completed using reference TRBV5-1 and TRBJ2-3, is KAGVTQTPRYLIKTRGQQVTLSCSPISGHRSVSWYQQTPGQGLQFLFEYFSETQRNKGNFPGRFSGRQFSNSRSEMNVSTLELGDSALYLCASSLNREQDTQYFGPGTRLTVL.

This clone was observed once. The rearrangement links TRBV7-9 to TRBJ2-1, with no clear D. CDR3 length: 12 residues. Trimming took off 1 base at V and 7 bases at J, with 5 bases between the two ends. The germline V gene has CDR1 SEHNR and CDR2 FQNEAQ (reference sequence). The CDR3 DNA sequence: TGTGCCAGCAGCTTAGTTGTAAATGAGCAGTTCTTC. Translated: CASSLVVNEQFF.